The clone carrying this T cell receptor (beta chain) occurred once. Trimming cost V 0 bases and J 9 bases; bases outside gene matches: 7. This CDR3 contains 15 residues. Germline V gene lookup returns CDR1 MNHEY and CDR2 SVGAGI. The data were obtained in a study of cytomegalovirus exposure and HLA in healthy donors. Primers included in the PCR were 60 Vbeta and 13 Jbeta primers. Repertoires were generated with immunoSEQ multiplex PCR, while TCRdb's copy carries only in-frame clones and drops some. The data show around 180,000 clones, about 78% seen once. The receptor's source is a woman aged 50 to 65 in good health and CMV-seropositive. The source material was PBMCs. This chain uses TRBV6-5 with TRBJ2-1; 8 positions match TRBD2. The CDR3 sequence is CASSYSAGGRSEQFF. The CDR3, as DNA: TGTGCCAGCAGTTACTCTGCGGGGGGCCGGAGTGAGCAGTTCTTC.